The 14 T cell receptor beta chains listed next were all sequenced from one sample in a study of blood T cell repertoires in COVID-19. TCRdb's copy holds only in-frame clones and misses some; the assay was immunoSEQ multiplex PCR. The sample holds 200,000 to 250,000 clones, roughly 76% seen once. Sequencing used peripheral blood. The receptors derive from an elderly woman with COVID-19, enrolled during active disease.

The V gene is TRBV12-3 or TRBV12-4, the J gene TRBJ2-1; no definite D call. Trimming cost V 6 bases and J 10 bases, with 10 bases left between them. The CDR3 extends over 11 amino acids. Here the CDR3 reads CASSSKREQFF. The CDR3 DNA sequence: TGTGCCAGCAGCTCCAAGAGGGAGCAGTTCTTC.

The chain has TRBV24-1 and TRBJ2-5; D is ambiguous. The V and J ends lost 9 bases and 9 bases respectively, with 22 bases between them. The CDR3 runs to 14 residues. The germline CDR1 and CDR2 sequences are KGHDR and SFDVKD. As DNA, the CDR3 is TGTGCCACCCCTGGGCCTGTCCGGATTAGACCCCAGTACTTC. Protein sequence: CATPGPVRIRPQYF.

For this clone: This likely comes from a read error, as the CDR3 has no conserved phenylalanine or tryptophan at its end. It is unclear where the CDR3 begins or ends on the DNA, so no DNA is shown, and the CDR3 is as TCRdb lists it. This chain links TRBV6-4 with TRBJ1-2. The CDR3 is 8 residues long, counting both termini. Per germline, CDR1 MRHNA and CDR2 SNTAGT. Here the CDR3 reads CASSDSPL.

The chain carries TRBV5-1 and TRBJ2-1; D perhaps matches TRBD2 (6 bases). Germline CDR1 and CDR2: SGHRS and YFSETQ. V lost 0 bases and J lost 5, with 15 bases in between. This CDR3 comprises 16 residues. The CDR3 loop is CASSLGTKTLNNEQFF. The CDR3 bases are TGCGCCAGCAGCTTGGGGACTAAGACCCTTAACAATGAGCAGTTCTTC.

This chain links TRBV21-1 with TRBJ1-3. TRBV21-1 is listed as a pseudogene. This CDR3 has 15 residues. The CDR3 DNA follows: TGTGCCAGCAGCAAACCCCCCTGCTCTGGAAACACCATATATTTT. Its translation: CASSKPPCSGNTIYF.

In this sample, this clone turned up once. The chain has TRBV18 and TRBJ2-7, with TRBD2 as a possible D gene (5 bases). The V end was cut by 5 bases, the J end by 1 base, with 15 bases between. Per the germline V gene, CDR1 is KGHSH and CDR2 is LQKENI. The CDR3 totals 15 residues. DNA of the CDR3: TGTGCCAGCTCATACGCAAGCGGCAGTTCCTACGAGCAGTACTTC. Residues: CASSYASGSSYEQYF.

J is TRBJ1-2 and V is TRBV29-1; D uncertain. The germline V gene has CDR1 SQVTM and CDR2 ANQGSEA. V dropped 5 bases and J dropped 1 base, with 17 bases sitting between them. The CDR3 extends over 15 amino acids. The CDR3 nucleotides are TGCAGCGTTCTAGTCACCTCGCCAGATAACTATGGCTACACCTTC. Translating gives CSVLVTSPDNYGYTF.

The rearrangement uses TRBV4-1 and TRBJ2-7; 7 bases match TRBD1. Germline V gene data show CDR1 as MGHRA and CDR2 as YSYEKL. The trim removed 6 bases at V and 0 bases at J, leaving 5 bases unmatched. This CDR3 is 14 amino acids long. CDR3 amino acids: CASRSRDSSYEQYF. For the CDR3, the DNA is TGCGCCAGCAGGTCCCGGGACAGCTCCTACGAGCAGTACTTC.

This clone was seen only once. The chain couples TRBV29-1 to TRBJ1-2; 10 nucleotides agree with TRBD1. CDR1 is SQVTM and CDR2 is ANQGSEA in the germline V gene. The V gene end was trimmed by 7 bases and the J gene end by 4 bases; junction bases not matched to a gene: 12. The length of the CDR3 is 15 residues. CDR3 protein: CSAGGAGQGSYGYTF. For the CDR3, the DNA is TGCAGCGCCGGAGGAGCGGGACAGGGGAGCTATGGCTACACCTTC. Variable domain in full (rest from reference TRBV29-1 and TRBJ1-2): SAVISQKPSRDICQRGTSLTIQCQVDSQVTMMFWYRQQPGQSLTLIATANQGSEATYESGFVIDKFPISRPNLTFSTLTVSNMSPEDSSIYLCSAGGAGQGSYGYTFGSGTRLTVV.

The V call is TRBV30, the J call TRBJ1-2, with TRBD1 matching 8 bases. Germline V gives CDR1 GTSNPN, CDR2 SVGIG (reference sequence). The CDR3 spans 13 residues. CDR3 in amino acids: CAREGQGRSGYTF. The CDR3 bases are TGTGCTAGGGAAGGACAGGGTCGTTCGGGCTACACCTTC. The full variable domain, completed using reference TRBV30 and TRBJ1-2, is SQTIHQWPATLVQPVGSPLSLECTVEGTSNPNLYWYRQAAGRGLQLLFYSVGIGQISSEVPQNLSASRPQDRQFILSSKKLLLSDSGFYLCAREGQGRSGYTFGSGTRLTVV.

This chain's CDR3 is CASSLGGGSQPQHF. The CDR3 DNA reads TGTGCCAGCAGTTTGGGAGGGGGTAGTCAGCCCCAGCATTTT. J is TRBJ1-5 and V is TRBV28; D is possibly TRBD1 (6 bases). CDR3 length equals 14 residues. V gave up 3 bases and J gave up 6 bases, with 12 bases separating them. Germline lookup yields CDR1 MDHEN and CDR2 SYDVKM.

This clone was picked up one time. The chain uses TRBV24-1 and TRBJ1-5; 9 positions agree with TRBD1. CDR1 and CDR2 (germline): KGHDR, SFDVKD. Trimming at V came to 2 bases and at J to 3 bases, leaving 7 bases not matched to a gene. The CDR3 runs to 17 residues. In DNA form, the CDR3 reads TGTGCCACCAGTGATTCACGCGGACAGGGGTCCAATCAGCCCCAGCATTTT. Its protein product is CATSDSRGQGSNQPQHF.

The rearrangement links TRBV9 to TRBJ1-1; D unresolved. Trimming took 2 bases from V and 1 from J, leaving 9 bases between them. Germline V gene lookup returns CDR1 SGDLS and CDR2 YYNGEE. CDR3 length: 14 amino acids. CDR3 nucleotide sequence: TGTGCCAGCAGCGTTTGGGGAGGGAACACTGAAGCTTTCTTT. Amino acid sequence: CASSVWGGNTEAFF.

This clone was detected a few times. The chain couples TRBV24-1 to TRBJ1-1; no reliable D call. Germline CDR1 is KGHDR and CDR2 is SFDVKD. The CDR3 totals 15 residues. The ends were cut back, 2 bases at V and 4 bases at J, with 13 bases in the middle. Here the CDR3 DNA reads TGTGCCACCAGTGATTCGCGAAGGGCGGGCACTGAAGCTTTCTTT. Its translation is CATSDSRRAGTEAFF.